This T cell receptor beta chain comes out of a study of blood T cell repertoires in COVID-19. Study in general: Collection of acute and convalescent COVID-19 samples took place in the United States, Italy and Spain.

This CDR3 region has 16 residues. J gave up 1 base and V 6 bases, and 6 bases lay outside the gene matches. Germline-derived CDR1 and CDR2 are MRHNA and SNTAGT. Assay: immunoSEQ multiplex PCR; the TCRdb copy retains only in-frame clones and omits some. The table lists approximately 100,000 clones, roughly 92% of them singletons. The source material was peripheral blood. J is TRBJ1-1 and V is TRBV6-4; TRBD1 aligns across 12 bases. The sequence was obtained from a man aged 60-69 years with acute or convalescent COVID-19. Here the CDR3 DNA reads TGTGCCAGCAGCCCCGGGACAGGGGGCAAGAACACTGAAGCTTTCTTT. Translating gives CASSPGTGGKNTEAFF.